This T cell receptor beta chain was found in a study of T cell repertoires in cytomegalovirus infection. The CDR3 contains 15 residues. CDR1 and CDR2 (germline): SNHLY, FYNNEI. With 1 base removed from V and 8 bases from J, the gap between germline ends came to 14 bases. A single record per CDR3 protein comes from TCRdb applying MiXCR to the reads. The table includes 680,000 or so distinct CDR3 sequences, roughly 30% detected once. On this clonotype: Its antigen remains unknown.

The receptor's source is a human donor in good health (CMV status not recorded). Some clones in this sample may be carry-over from other donors' samples. This specimen was cultured PBMCs, taken from culture after CMV antigen stimulation. V usage is TRBV2 and J usage is TRBJ1-4; no clear D. The CDR3 is CASSEGGGPEEKLFF. The DNA for the CDR3 is TGTGCCAGCAGTGAAGGAGGAGGTCCCGAGGAAAAACTGTTTTTT.